This passage covers 4 T cell receptor beta chains from one sample sequenced in a study of OX40 agonist ivuxolimab in advanced cancers. Assay used: immunoSEQ multiplex PCR; TCRdb lists only in-frame clones, some missing. The profile shows roughly 18,000 clones, around 87% of them singletons. The starting material was CD4+ or CD8+ T cells sorted from blood, obtained in a trial of the OX40 agonist ivuxolimab. These receptors were collected from an adult with an advanced solid tumor such as melanoma, head and neck, liver or kidney cancer.

J is TRBJ1-1 and V is TRBV7-9; D might be TRBD1 (6 bases). V dropped 1 base and J dropped 6 bases, with 12 bases sitting between them. Germline V gene lookup returns CDR1 SEHNR and CDR2 FQNEAQ (reference sequence). This CDR3 is 14 amino acids long. The CDR3 DNA reads as TGTGCCAGCAGCTTAGGACACAGGGTATCTGAAGCTTTCTTT. It translates to CASSLGHRVSEAFF.

The chain combines TRBV30 with TRBJ2-7, with TRBD2 matching 7 bases. CDR3 length: 16 residues. Germline loops: CDR1 GTSNPN, CDR2 SVGIG (reference sequence). Germline trimming cut 1 base from V and 3 bases from J; bases unmatched to any gene: 12. The DNA for the CDR3 is TGTGCCTGGAGTGAGCCCCACCTAGCGGTCTTCTACGAGCAGTACTTC. The encoded protein is CAWSEPHLAVFYEQYF. Using reference TRBV30 and TRBJ2-7 for the parts outside the CDR3, the full variable domain is SQTIHQWPATLVQPVGSPLSLECTVEGTSNPNLYWYRQAAGRGLQLLFYSVGIGQISSEVPQNLSASRPQDRQFILSSKKLLLSDSGFYLCAWSEPHLAVFYEQYFGPGTRLTVT.

The chain recombines TRBV4-3 with TRBJ2-6; D is undetermined. CDR1 and CDR2 from the germline V gene are LGHNA and YSLEER. The CDR3 is 16 amino acids. V was cut by 0 bases and J by 4 bases, with 10 bases left in between. This CDR3 is CASSQDAFSGANVLTF. The CDR3 DNA sequence: TGCGCCAGCAGCCAAGACGCCTTTTCCGGGGCCAACGTCCTGACTTTC.

CDR3 sequence (DNA): TGCGCCAGCAGCTTCGCCGACCCAATGAACACTGAAGCTTTCTTT. It specifies CASSFADPMNTEAFF. The chain joins TRBV5-1 to TRBJ1-1; the D is unclear. The CDR3 has 15 residues. Germline CDR1 and CDR2: SGHRS and YFSETQ. Trimming took off 2 bases at V and 0 bases at J, with 11 bases between the two ends.